This T cell receptor (beta chain) was recorded in a study of T cells in Graves' hyperthyroidism and ophthalmopathy. RNA transcripts were the template for amplifying TCR beta CDR3 regions. HTBI primers drove first-round RT-PCR of the TCR CDR3. Each CDR3 protein is one row after TCRdb ran MiXCR on the multiplex PCR reads. The sample includes some 800,000 distinct CDR3 sequences, 38% of them seen just once. This clonotype originated in a man younger than 35 with Graves' hyperthyroidism. Sequencing used blood.

For the CDR3, the DNA is TGTGCCAGTCGGCATGGCTACACAGATACGCAGTATTTT. Its protein is CASRHGYTDTQYF. The chain has TRBV19 and TRBJ2-3; D gene uncertain. Trimming left V 8 bases short and J 2 bases short, with 11 bases between. Per germline, CDR1 LNHDA and CDR2 SQIVND (reference sequence). The CDR3 runs to 13 residues.